A selection of T cell receptor beta chains follows, all from one sample in a study of CD8 T cells in Susac syndrome. TCRdb reprocessed the immunoSEQ multiplex PCR reads with MiXCR, giving one entry per CDR3 protein. The repertoire has 300,000 or so distinct CDR3 sequences, roughly nine tenths of them found once; the top ten carry about 0.063%. The specimen sequenced was CD4+ T cells from PBMCs. The receptors originated from a human donor with multiple sclerosis. Both conserved end residues are part of each CDR3. Fields, in order: D gene, clone size, J gene, V gene, CDR3 DNA, CDR3 protein. The D gene is left open where the match is weak. Where a row states a size, it is once, few, many or the class of an expanded clone; other rows omit it.

. | . | TRBJ1-1 | TRBV20-1 | TGCAGTGCTAGAGACCCTGGGGGGAGTACTGAAGCTTTCTTT | CSARDPGGSTEAFF
. | . | TRBJ1-2 | TRBV5-1 | TGCGCCAGCAGCTTGGAAGCCCGCCGGTTGGGAGGCTATGGCTACACCTTC | CASSLEARRLGGYGYTF
. | . | TRBJ1-1 | TRBV6-2/TRBV6-3 | TGTGCCAGCAGTTATGGCTCTACGGGCGGAGGGGTCGCTTTCTTT | CASSYGSTGGGVAFF
. | . | TRBJ2-1 | TRBV19 | TGTGCCAGTAGTATTATCGAGGCATCGGGACAATACAATGAGCAGTTCTTC | CASSIIEASGQYNEQFF
. | . | TRBJ1-2 | TRBV7-9 | TGTGCCAGCAGCTCACCACAGGGCGTCAGACGATTTACTAACTATGGCTACACCTTC | CASSSPQGVRRFTNYGYTF
TRBD2 | . | TRBJ2-1 | TRBV20-1 | TGCAGTGCTATAAAGGCTAGCGGGAGTTTCCTTGGCAATGAGCAGTTCTTC | CSAIKASGSFLGNEQFF
. | . | TRBJ1-4 | TRBV29-1 | TGCAGCGTTGAAGATCGGGGGGAAAAACTGTTTTTT | CSVEDRGEKLFF
. | . | TRBJ1-1 | TRBV15 | TGTGCCACCAGCAGGAGGGCAGGGACCACTGAAGCTTTCTTT | CATSRRAGTTEAFF
. | . | TRBJ1-4 | TRBV20-1 | TGCAGTGCCCATGGGGTAAAACTGTTTTTT | CSAHGVKLFF
. | . | TRBJ2-7 | TRBV28 | TGTGCCAGCAAGAACCGGGGTTCGACCTACGAGCAGTACTTC | CASKNRGSTYEQYF
. | . | TRBJ2-3 | TRBV4-2 | TGTGCCAGCAGCCAGAGTGGGAAAGATACGCAGTATTTT | CASSQSGKDTQYF
TRBD2 | . | TRBJ2-7 | TRBV18 | TGTGCCAGCTCACCACCTAACCTAGCGGGAGGGTACGAGCAGTACTTC | CASSPPNLAGGYEQYF
TRBD1 | . | TRBJ1-5 | TRBV6-2/TRBV6-3 | TGTGCCAGCAGTACAACGGGACAGAAGAATCAGCCCCAGCATTTT | CASSTTGQKNQPQHF
. | . | TRBJ2-6 | TRBV4-1 | TGCGCCAGCAGCCAAGATCACAGGGATGGGGCCAACGTCCTGACTTTC | CASSQDHRDGANVLTF
. | . | TRBJ1-1 | TRBV7-9 | TGTGCCAGCAGCCCCTACCGGACAGTCAGGACTGAAGCTTTCTTT | CASSPYRTVRTEAFF
. | . | TRBJ1-3 | TRBV25-1 | TGTGCCAGCAGCCCGACAGCTCGCAGTTCTGGAAACACCATATATTTT | CASSPTARSSGNTIYF
TRBD2 | . | TRBJ2-1 | TRBV29-1 | TGCAGCGTTGAGAGGCTAGCGGAGAGCTCCTACAATGAGCAGTTCTTC | CSVERLAESSYNEQFF
. | . | TRBJ2-1 | TRBV6-6 | TGTGCCAGCAGTTATCGGGACGGTGTTAATGAGCAGTTCTTC | CASSYRDGVNEQFF
. | . | TRBJ1-2 | TRBV20-1 | TGCAGTGCTAGTGCACAGGCCCCCCCAGGGCTGGAATATGGCTACACCTTC | CSASAQAPPGLEYGYTF
TRBD2 | . | TRBJ2-2 | TRBV9 | TGTGCCAGCAGCGTAGAGGGACTAGCGCCCGGGGAGCTGTTTTTT | CASSVEGLAPGELFF
TRBD1 | . | TRBJ1-5 | TRBV6-2/TRBV6-3 | TGTGCCAGCAGTTTCTCAGGGGGCCATCAGCCCCAGCATTTT | CASSFSGGHQPQHF
. | . | TRBJ2-3 | TRBV3-1 | TGTGCCAGCGGGGCGGATACGCAGTATTTT | CASGADTQYF
TRBD2 | . | TRBJ2-5 | TRBV2 | TGTGCCAGCAGTTATAGCGGGGGGCAGAAGACCCAGTACTTC | CASSYSGGQKTQYF
. | . | TRBJ1-1 | TRBV20-1 | TGCAGTGCTAACGGGAAGGGGAACACTGAAGCTTTCTTT | CSANGKGNTEAFF
. | . | TRBJ1-6 | TRBV5-1 | TGCGCCAGCAGCTTGGAAGGTCAGGGTAACTCACCCCTCCACTTT | CASSLEGQGNSPLHF
. | . | TRBJ2-1 | TRBV7-8 | TGTGCCAGCAGCTTGTCGTCCTCCGGGGGCAACTACAATGAGCAGTTCTTC | CASSLSSSGGNYNEQFF
TRBD2 | once | TRBJ2-1 | TRBV20-1 | TGCAGTGCTAGCGGGACTAGCGGGGACCTAGGGCGAGGCAATGAGCAGTTCTTC | CSASGTSGDLGRGNEQFF
. | . | TRBJ1-4 | TRBV12-3/TRBV12-4 | TGTGCCAGCAGCGGAGAGTTTTCCATACAGGGACTTGAAAAACTGTTTTTT | CASSGEFSIQGLEKLFF
. | . | TRBJ1-2 | TRBV19 | TGTGCCAGTAGTGCGGCTACAGGACCCAAGAACTATGGCTACACCTTC | CASSAATGPKNYGYTF